The 17 T cell receptor beta chains below all came from one sample that was sequenced in a study of Ad26.COV2.S vaccination and SARS-CoV-2 variants. Repertoires were generated with immunoSEQ multiplex PCR, while TCRdb's copy carries only in-frame clones and drops some. The sample yields fewer than 600,000 clones, about 89% seen once. Specified treatment: some 20 received Ad26.COV2.S at low or high dose, single or two shots; about 5 received placebo; per-sample allocation not given. Material that was analyzed had been drawn on day 63 after the first vaccine or placebo injection. The sequenced sample was peripheral blood, obtained in a trial of Ad26.COV2.S vaccine versus placebo. The receptors here all came from a person between 18 and 65 years old who received the Ad26.COV2.S COVID-19 vaccine or a placebo.

The gene calls are TRBV29-1 and TRBJ1-1; 8 nucleotides align to TRBD1. This CDR3 region has 18 residues. The trim removed 4 bases at V and 0 bases at J, leaving 16 bases unmatched. From germline, CDR1 is SQVTM and CDR2 ANQGSEA. Here the CDR3 reads CSVGLMGQARGMNTEAFF. In DNA form, the CDR3 reads TGCAGCGTTGGGTTGATGGGACAGGCCAGGGGAATGAACACTGAAGCTTTCTTT.

V gene TRBV27 combines with J gene TRBJ2-5; possible D gene TRBD2, 6 bases. Trimming cost V 4 bases and J 4 bases, with 16 bases left between them. Germline lookup yields CDR1 MNHEY and CDR2 SMNVEV (reference sequence). The length of the CDR3 is 15 residues. CDR3 nucleotide sequence: TGTGCCAGCAGTTCTCGCCGACTAGTCCGAGAGACCCAGTACTTC. It codes for CASSSRRLVRETQYF.

V and J are TRBV7-2 and TRBJ2-1; TRBD2 matches 8 bases. In germline, CDR1 is SGHTA, CDR2 FQGNSA. This CDR3 has 16 amino acids. Losses at the gene ends were 2 bases for V and 8 bases for J; bases not matched to a gene: 11. The chain's CDR3 is CASSLLAGLAADEQFF. CDR3 in DNA: TGTGCCAGCAGCTTACTCGCCGGACTAGCAGCGGATGAGCAGTTCTTC.

The V call is TRBV6-5, the J call TRBJ1-4; 9 bases are shared with TRBD1. The CDR3 sequence is 14 residues long. After removal of 6 bases from V and 6 bases from J, the junction contained 5 bases not matched to a gene. From germline, CDR1 is MNHEY and CDR2 SVGAGI. The CDR3 region has the DNA TGTGCCAGCAGCTCACAGGGGGCTTATGAAAAACTGTTTTTT. It codes for CASSSQGAYEKLFF.

V is TRBV4-3 and J is TRBJ1-5; D gene unclear. The CDR3 is 13 amino acids. Deletions cut 0 bases from V and 9 bases from J, with 9 bases between. CDR1 LGHNA and CDR2 YSLEER come from the germline V gene. CDR3 sequence reads: CASSQEWPGPQHF. The CDR3, as DNA: TGCGCCAGCAGCCAAGAGTGGCCGGGGCCCCAGCATTTT.

The rearrangement links TRBV7-2 to TRBJ2-2, with 8 positions matching TRBD1. Germline V gives CDR1 SGHTA, CDR2 FQGNSA. CDR3 length: 14 amino acids. V dropped 6 bases and J dropped 4; count of bases not matched to a gene: 4. The CDR3 reads CASRKTGATGELFF. The CDR3 nucleotides read TGTGCCAGCAGGAAGACAGGGGCCACCGGGGAGCTGTTTTTT.

This clone was recorded once. The same CDR3 can be traced to other DNA sequences in this sample. The V gene is TRBV7-2, the J gene TRBJ2-7; 11 bases fit TRBD2. The germline gives CDR1 SGHTA, CDR2 FQGNSA. This CDR3 spans 15 amino acids. V lost 3 bases to trimming and J lost 2 bases; unmatched junction nucleotides: 3. The CDR3 region has the DNA TGTGCCAGCAGCTTTAGTAGCGGGGGGGCCTACGAGCAGTACTTC. Its translation is CASSFSSGGAYEQYF.

This clone showed up just a few times. The chain has TRBV5-8 and TRBJ1-2, with unresolved D. The CDR3 length is 15 residues. V lost 2 bases to trimming and J lost 6 bases, with 17 bases between them. CDR1 SGHTS and CDR2 YDEGEE come from the germline V gene. The CDR3 reads CASSLTPDGLHGYTF. The CDR3 DNA reads as TGTGCCAGCAGCTTAACCCCCGACGGACTCCATGGCTACACCTTC.

The rearrangement joins TRBV3-1 (or the pseudogene TRBV3-2) to TRBJ1-3; D gene ambiguous. The length of the CDR3 is 13 residues. Between the trimmed V and J ends, which lost 3 bases and 5 bases, there was a span of 8 bases. Per germline, CDR1 LGHDT and CDR2 YNNKEL (reference sequence). Here the CDR3 reads CASSQGYRNTIYF. The CDR3 DNA is TGTGCCAGCAGCCAGGGTTATAGAAACACCATATATTTT.

V and J are TRBV28 and TRBJ2-1; 9 bases map to TRBD2. With 5 bases clipped from V and 0 bases from J, the junction kept 5 bases outside the gene matches. Germline V lookup: CDR1 MDHEN, CDR2 SYDVKM. The length of the CDR3 is 16 residues. The CDR3 loop is CASSPNSGSSYNEQFF. The CDR3 DNA follows: TGTGCCAGCAGTCCCAATAGCGGGAGCTCCTACAATGAGCAGTTCTTC.

A few counts support this clone. Other DNA sequences of this sample code for an identical CDR3. The chain has TRBV6-5 and TRBJ1-3; D is unclear. This CDR3 spans 13 amino acids. The V gene lost 6 bases and the J gene lost 3 bases, with 9 bases spanning the gap. Germline V gives CDR1 MNHEY, CDR2 SVGAGI. The CDR3 sequence is CASSYGVGNTIYF. CDR3 coding DNA: TGTGCCAGCAGCTATGGGGTTGGAAACACCATATATTTT.

This clone has a single count. The chain links TRBV18 to TRBJ2-2; TRBD1 matches at 7 bases. V lost 4 bases to trimming and J lost 2 bases; unmatched junction nucleotides: 7. There are 16 residues in the CDR3. Looked up from germline, CDR1 is KGHSH and CDR2 is LQKENI. CDR3 coding DNA: TGTGCCAGCTCACGATCCACAGGGGTCAACACCGGGGAGCTGTTTTTT. Encoded protein: CASSRSTGVNTGELFF.

This clone has a handful of counts. The chain recombines TRBV30 with TRBJ2-5; 8 bases align to TRBD2. Germline values: CDR1 GTSNPN, CDR2 SVGIG (reference sequence). Unmatched junction bases numbered 10, after V lost 6 bases and J lost 4 bases. The CDR3 totals 14 residues. The CDR3 loop reads CACRLAGLGETQYF. Written as DNA, the CDR3 is TGTGCCTGCCGTCTAGCGGGCCTGGGAGAGACCCAGTACTTC.

This chain joins TRBV24-1 and TRBJ2-1; 7 nucleotides agree with TRBD1. The CDR3 is 15 amino acids. Germline CDR1 reads KGHDR; CDR2 reads SFDVKD. The V gene end was trimmed by 6 bases and the J gene end by 6 bases; junction bases not matched to a gene: 10. Here the CDR3 reads CATSRTGVQRNEQFF. The CDR3 DNA follows: TGTGCCACCAGTCGTACAGGGGTTCAACGCAATGAGCAGTTCTTC.

The genes are TRBV11-1 and TRBJ2-7; D could derive from TRBD1 or TRBD2 (5 bases each). This CDR3 contains 16 residues. Trimming removed 5 bases from V and 3 bases from J, with 20 bases in between. Germline V gene sequence: CDR1 SGHAT, CDR2 FQDESV (reference sequence). CDR3 sequence: CASSKGQGAYYYEQYF. CDR3 DNA sequence: TGTGCCAGCAGCAAGGGGCAGGGAGCTTATTACTACGAGCAGTACTTC.

V is TRBV6-5 and J is TRBJ1-1, with 10 bases matching TRBD1. The CDR3 is made up of 13 amino acids. J lost 4 bases, V lost 6 bases, and 2 bases had no gene match. Germline V gives CDR1 MNHEY, CDR2 SVGAGI. Here the CDR3 reads CASRGQGSTEAFF. CDR3 sequence (DNA): TGTGCCAGCAGGGGACAGGGGTCCACTGAAGCTTTCTTT.

Comments on this clone: The same CDR3 also results from other DNA sequences found in this sample. The chain recombines TRBV12-3 or TRBV12-4 with TRBJ1-5; no clear D gene. The CDR3 is 13 amino acids. The V end was cut by 1 base, the J end by 0 bases, with 1 base between. The CDR3 DNA reads as TGTGCCAGCAGTTTAGGTAGCAATCAGCCCCAGCATTTT. It codes for CASSLGSNQPQHF.